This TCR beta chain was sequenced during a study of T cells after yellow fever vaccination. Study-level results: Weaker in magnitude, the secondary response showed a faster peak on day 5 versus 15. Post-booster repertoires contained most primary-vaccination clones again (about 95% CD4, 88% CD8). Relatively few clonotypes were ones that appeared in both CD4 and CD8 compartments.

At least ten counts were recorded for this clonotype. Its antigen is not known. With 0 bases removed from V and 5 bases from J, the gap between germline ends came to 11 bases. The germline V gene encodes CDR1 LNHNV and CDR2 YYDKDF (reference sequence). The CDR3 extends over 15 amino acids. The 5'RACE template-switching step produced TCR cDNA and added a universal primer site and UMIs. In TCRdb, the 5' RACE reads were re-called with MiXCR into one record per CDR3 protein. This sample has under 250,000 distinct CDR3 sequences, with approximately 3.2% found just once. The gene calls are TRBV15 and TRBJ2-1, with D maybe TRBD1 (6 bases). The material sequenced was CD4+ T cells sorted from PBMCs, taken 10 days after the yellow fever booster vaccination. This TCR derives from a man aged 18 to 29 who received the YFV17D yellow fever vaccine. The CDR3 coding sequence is TGTGCCACCAGCAGAGACAGGGGCTGGCACAATGAGCAGTTCTTC. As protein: CATSRDRGWHNEQFF. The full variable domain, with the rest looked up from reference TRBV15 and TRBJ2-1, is DAMVIQNPRYQVTQFGKPVTLSCSQTLNHNVMYWYQQKSSQAPKLLFHYYDKDFNNEADTPDNFQSRRPNTSFCFLDIRSPGLGDTAMYLCATSRDRGWHNEQFFGPGTRLTVL.